This T cell receptor beta chain was documented in a study of T cell repertoires in cytomegalovirus infection. Study-level information: From public TCR beta signatures came an indication of both CMV infection and matching HLA type.

This clonotype has a handful of counts. The antigen is undetermined. Study-wide findings and caveats: Cumulative frequency of public TCR beta families picked out carriers of CMV plus the relevant HLA. What dominated the ex vivo response were HLA-C-restricted CMV-specific TCR beta clonotypes.

TCRdb re-called the reads with MiXCR, one entry per CDR3 protein. Of fewer than 700,000 distinct CDR3 sequences detected, roughly 26% appear once; the ten largest clones hold 7.5% to 9%. Looked up from germline, CDR1 is DFQATT and CDR2 is SNEGSKA (reference sequence). Trimming took 3 bases from V and 4 from J, leaving 19 bases between them. The CDR3 is 16 residues long. The rearrangement joins TRBV20-1 to TRBJ2-1, with D possibly being TRBD2 (7 bases). The sequenced sample was CD8+ T cells from PBMCs. This sequence was found in a human donor in good health (CMV status not recorded). Some clones in this sample may be carry-over from other donors' samples. The CDR3 coding sequence is TGCAGTGCTAGCGGAGAGGAAGGGGGGGGATACAATGAGCAGTTCTTC. This translates into CSASGEEGGGYNEQFF.